This TCR beta chain was identified in a study of T cells in Graves' hyperthyroidism and ophthalmopathy (dated by TCRdb to about 2019). Some background on the complete study: Peripheral blood was sampled at the time of initial diagnosis, prior to any treatment. The study also compared thyroid tissue and blood T-cell repertoires from 6 or 7 Graves' hyperthyroidism patients. A discovery cohort of about 96 patients, roughly 45 with Graves' ophthalmopathy and fewer than 65 with stable Graves' hyperthyroidism, was used to find distinguishing TCR V-J signatures. The 90 to 100 discovery patients were randomly split 7:3 into training and test sets. According to the paper, TCR Vbeta CDR3 sequencing was carried out on around 140 peripheral blood samples, which came from approximately 41 ophthalmopathy, some 73 hyperthyroidism and around 17 progressor patients. Prospective prediction of ophthalmopathy was tested in an independent validation cohort consisting of fewer than 20 hyperthyroidism patients and some 17 patients who later progressed to ophthalmopathy. After sampling, hyperthyroidism patients received methimazole starting at 30 mg daily, and ophthalmopathy patients received high-dose intravenous methylprednisolone. General findings and caveats noted by the study authors: A 13 V-J signature model separated ophthalmopathy from stable hyperthyroidism, with about 90% sensitivity and around 84% specificity in cross-validation and 80%/75% in testing. Most expanded thyroid clonotypes (frequency above 0.001) were also detected in blood, suggesting blood repertoires may reflect thyroid immune responses. In validation, progression to ophthalmopathy was predicted by the model with 70.59% sensitivity and approximately 78% specificity, a median of approximately 6.5 months before onset. No statistical method was used to set the sample size in advance, and investigators knew the group allocation.

Moderately to severely active disease, a Clinical Activity Score of at least 3, a NOSPECS grade of at least 4, and a duration under 3 months were present in ophthalmopathy patients. Any patient with an uncontrolled infection, another autoimmune disease, pregnancy or lactation was excluded. Diagnoses were established on the basis of clinical symptoms, serum thyroxine and TRAb, thyroid ultrasound, and orbital computed tomography. PBMCs were isolated from about 9.1 ml of fresh peripheral blood by Ficoll-Paque density gradient centrifugation. Total RNA was extracted with Trizol reagent, and quality was checked on an Agilent 2100 Bioanalyzer. Points on this clonotype: It has no known antigen specificity. Qualities for individual bases were not recorded, and no much larger clone is one base off.

There are 14 amino acids in the CDR3, from cysteine to phenylalanine inclusive. Only the CDR3 DNA is retained, 42 bases long and in frame from the first base. According to the germline V gene, CDR1 reads KGHSH and CDR2 reads LQKENI. Trimming at the junction amounts to 3 bases on V and 5 bases on J, and the germline ends lie 13 bases apart. Amplification of TCR beta CDR3 regions was carried out from RNA transcripts. The first round of RT-PCR for the TCR CDR3 was performed with the HTBI primer set and the Qiagen OneStep RT-PCR kit. The libraries were constructed in a second round of multiplex PCR and then size-selected and purified. Libraries were sequenced paired-end with 100 bp reads on an Illumina HiSeq2000. In the original analysis: SOAPnuke was used to process the raw data, throwing out any read that contained adapters or uncalled bases, had a mean Phred below 15, or lacked an exact constant-primer or identifier match. High-quality paired reads were merged with COPE v1.2.5, and unique nucleotide sequences were defined as clonotypes. Clonotypes were aligned to IMGT TRBV, TRBD and TRBJ reference segments using MiTCR v1.1. Only V-J combinations with frequency above 0.0001, covering about 99% of repertoires, were analysed. The TCS score was defined as the ratio of F50 (clonal expansion) to E x V (chaos), calculated using BLOSUM62-based TCRdist between CDR3 peptides within each V-J. Welch's t-statistics and random forest reduced roughly 530 V-J features to about 13, which were used in a naive Bayes classifier (R e1071). TCRdb handled the public reads itself, with Q25 trimming in fastp and clone calling in MiXCR, and kept productive beta chains. Each entry is one CDR3 protein sequence, shown with its most common DNA and genes. The V and J calls were not made by the authors but by TCRdb's processing. The sample table contains under 350,000 distinct CDR3 sequences; only one count was recorded for roughly an eighth of them. The ten largest clones represent around 32% of the sample.

The V gene is TRBV18 and the J gene is TRBJ2-5; the D segment cannot be called with confidence. Input material: blood. This sequence originates from a woman aged 40 to 50 with Graves' ophthalmopathy. The CDR3 region has the sequence CASSPPASEETQYF. The nucleotide sequence reads TGTGCCAGCTCACCCCCGGCGTCGGAGGAGACCCAGTACTTC.